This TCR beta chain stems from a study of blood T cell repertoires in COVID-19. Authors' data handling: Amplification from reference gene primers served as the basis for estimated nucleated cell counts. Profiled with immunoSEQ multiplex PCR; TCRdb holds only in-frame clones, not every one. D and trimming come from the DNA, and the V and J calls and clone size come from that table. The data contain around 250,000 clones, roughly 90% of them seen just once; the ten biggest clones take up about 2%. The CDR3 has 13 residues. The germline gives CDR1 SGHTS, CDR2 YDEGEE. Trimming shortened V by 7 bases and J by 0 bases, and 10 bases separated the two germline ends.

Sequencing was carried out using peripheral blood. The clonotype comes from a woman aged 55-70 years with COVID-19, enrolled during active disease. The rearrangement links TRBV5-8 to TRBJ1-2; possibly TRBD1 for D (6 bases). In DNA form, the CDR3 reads TGTGCCAGCGGACAGTCGGCTAACTATGGCTACACCTTC. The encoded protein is CASGQSANYGYTF.